These 11 T cell receptor beta chains originate from one sample sequenced in a study of CD4 T cells in relation to SARS-CoV-2 and coronaviruses (dated by TCRdb to the early 2020s). CD4+ T cells from unexposed donors were collected before the COVID-19 pandemic (2011-2018). The EasySep CD4+ T cell isolation kit was used to isolate CD4+ T cells once the cultures had run for roughly eleven days. Libraries were built with the immunoSEQ multiplex PCR assay. Not all clones reach the TCRdb copy of this immuneACCESS table, which keeps in-frame sequences only. Checked studies attribute under half of the gap to unresolved V genes and leave the rest unexplained. This sample holds over 15,000 clones; about 80% were observed only once. Around 9.6% of the sample is in the top ten clones. Their antigens remain unidentified. Source material: CD4+ T cells from PBMCs, cultured in vitro. The receptors stem from a human donor in good health.

The table lists this clone with a count of one. The chain carries TRBV3-1 (or the pseudogene TRBV3-2) and TRBJ2-5; the D call may be TRBD1 or TRBD2 (5 bases each). Germline V gives CDR1 LGHDT, CDR2 YNNKEL (reference sequence). V was trimmed by 1 base and J by 2 bases, leaving 8 bases between them. The CDR3 length is 14 residues. The CDR3 spells CASSQAGQQETQYF. DNA for the CDR3: TGTGCCAGCAGCCAAGCGGGGCAGCAAGAGACCCAGTACTTC.

V is TRBV24-1 and J is TRBJ2-1; TRBD1 might be the D (5 bases). V lost 6 bases and J lost 6, with 8 bases in between. This CDR3 has 12 amino acids. Germline CDR1 reads KGHDR; CDR2 reads SFDVKD. The CDR3 loop reads CATSFQGNEQFF. CDR3 coding DNA: TGTGCCACCAGTTTTCAGGGCAATGAGCAGTTCTTC.

The V gene is TRBV9, the J gene TRBJ2-5; 12 nucleotides line up with TRBD2. This CDR3 is 14 amino acids long. The germline CDR1 and CDR2 sequences are SGDLS and YYNGEE. J gave up 4 bases and V 2 bases, and 0 bases lay outside the gene matches. CDR3 bases: TGTGCCAGCAGCGTGACTAGCGGGGGAGAGACCCAGTACTTC. Translation gives CASSVTSGGETQYF.

The rearrangement joins TRBV5-1 to TRBJ1-3, with D hard to call. Trimming removed 4 bases from V and 0 bases from J, with 20 bases in between. The CDR3 extends over 18 amino acids. The germline CDR1 and CDR2 sequences are SGHRS and YFSETQ. For the CDR3, the DNA is TGCGCCAGCAGCAGTGGGATTTTAGCCGGCGACTCTGGAAACACCATATATTTT. Amino acids: CASSSGILAGDSGNTIYF.

Sample share makes this clone medium-sized. This chain uses TRBV7-9 with TRBJ2-1; 7 positions agree with TRBD1. V lost 2 bases, J lost 8 bases, and 3 bases stayed unmatched. This CDR3 contains 13 residues. Germline values: CDR1 SEHNR, CDR2 FQNEAQ (reference sequence). CDR3 nucleotide sequence: TGTGCCAGCAGCTTACCCGGGACAGATGAGCAGTTCTTC. It codes for CASSLPGTDEQFF.

This clone was detected a few times. This rearrangement joins TRBV18 to TRBJ1-2, with D possibly matching TRBD1 (6 bases). V was clipped by 3 bases and J by 0 bases, with 11 bases between them. This CDR3 is 15 amino acids long. Germline CDR1 reads KGHSH; CDR2 reads LQKENI. CDR3 in amino acids: CASSPLGQANYGYTF. In DNA form, the CDR3 reads TGTGCCAGCTCACCTCTGGGACAAGCTAACTATGGCTACACCTTC.

The gene calls are TRBV14 and TRBJ2-5; 7 nucleotides line up with TRBD1. Trimming cost V 4 bases and J 3 bases; bases outside gene matches: 14. The germline CDR1 and CDR2 sequences are SGHDN and FVKESK. This CDR3 has 17 amino acids. The CDR3: CASSRKNRTGKKETQYF. Written as DNA, the CDR3 is TGTGCCAGCAGCCGAAAGAACAGGACAGGAAAGAAAGAGACCCAGTACTTC.

Within the sample, this clone is large (0.1 to 1%). V usage is TRBV29-1 and J usage is TRBJ1-1; D unclear. CDR1 is SQVTM, CDR2 ANQGSEA, per germline. Trimming pared 1 base from V and 5 bases from J, leaving 14 bases between. The CDR3 totals 14 residues. The CDR3 sequence: CSVEGSARNTEAFF. The CDR3 DNA is TGCAGCGTTGAAGGCTCTGCCAGGAATACTGAAGCTTTCTTT.

The chain couples TRBV24-1 to TRBJ2-3; 11 nucleotides align to TRBD2. CDR1 is KGHDR and CDR2 is SFDVKD in the germline V gene. The V gene end was trimmed by 4 bases and the J gene end by 3 bases; junction bases not matched to a gene: 2. The CDR3 spans 15 residues. CDR3 sequence (DNA): TGTGCCACCAGTGACGGGACTAGCGGAACAGATACGCAGTATTTT. Translated: CATSDGTSGTDTQYF.

This chain links TRBV6-2 or TRBV6-3 with TRBJ2-1; 13 bases fit TRBD2. V shed 0 bases, J shed 4 bases, and the junction held 9 bases outside the gene matches. Germline V gene lookup returns CDR1 MNHEY and CDR2 SVGEGT. This CDR3 contains 19 residues. CDR3 coding DNA: TGTGCCAGCAGTTACTCCATACTAGCGGGAGGGCATTCATACAATGAGCAGTTCTTC. It translates to CASSYSILAGGHSYNEQFF.

V and J are TRBV23-1 and TRBJ1-1, with TRBD1 identical over 12 bases. TRBV23-1 is labeled an ORF, and its function is uncertain. The trim removed 6 bases at V and 10 bases at J, leaving 9 bases unmatched. The CDR3 sequence is 14 residues long. CDR3 amino acids: CASSRRDRGPRAFF. The DNA for the CDR3 is TGCGCCAGCAGCAGGAGGGACAGGGGGCCTCGAGCTTTCTTT.